This record concerns one T cell receptor (beta chain) sequence. Its antigen is currently unknown. Data came from immunoSEQ multiplex PCR; TCRdb stores just in-frame clones and leaves some out. The table records about 94,000 clones, nearly 90% of them present only once. This entry is derived from a study of identifying expanded T cells in peripheral blood. General study results and limits: Clone count variance between approximately 2-week samples rose with total template count.

Germline-derived CDR1 and CDR2 are SQVTM and ANQGSEA. Trimming took 4 bases from V and 5 from J; bases not matched to a gene: 1. The CDR3 runs to 12 residues. What was sequenced was blood. The source of this sequence is a person aged 18-69 years in good health. This chain joins TRBV29-1 and TRBJ2-2; 7 bases are shared with TRBD1. The CDR3 reads CSVGQGTGELFF. CDR3 DNA: TGCAGCGTTGGACAGGGTACCGGGGAGCTGTTTTTT.